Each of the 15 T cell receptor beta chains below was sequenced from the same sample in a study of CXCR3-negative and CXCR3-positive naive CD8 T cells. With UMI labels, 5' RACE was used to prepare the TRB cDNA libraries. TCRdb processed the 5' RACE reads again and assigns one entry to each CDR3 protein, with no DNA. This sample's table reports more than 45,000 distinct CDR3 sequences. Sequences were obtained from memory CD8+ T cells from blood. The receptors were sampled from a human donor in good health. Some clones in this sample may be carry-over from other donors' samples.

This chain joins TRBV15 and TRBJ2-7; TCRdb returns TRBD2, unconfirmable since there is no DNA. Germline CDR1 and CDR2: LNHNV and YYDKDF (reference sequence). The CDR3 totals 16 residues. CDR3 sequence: CATSRGAGGPSEEQYF.

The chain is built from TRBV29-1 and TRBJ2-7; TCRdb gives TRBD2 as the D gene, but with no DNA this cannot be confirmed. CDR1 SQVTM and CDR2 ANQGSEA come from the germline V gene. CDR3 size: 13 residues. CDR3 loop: CSAYPSGSYEQYF.

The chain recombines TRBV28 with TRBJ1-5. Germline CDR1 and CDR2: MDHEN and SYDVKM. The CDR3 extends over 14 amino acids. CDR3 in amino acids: CASRIGVSNQPQHF.

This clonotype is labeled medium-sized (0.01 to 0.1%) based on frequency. The CDR3 is CASSPHGAGGPDEQFF. V is TRBV4-3 and J is TRBJ2-1; TCRdb picks TRBD2, but there is no DNA to check that call. The CDR3 has 16 amino acids. The germline gives CDR1 LGHNA, CDR2 YSLEER.

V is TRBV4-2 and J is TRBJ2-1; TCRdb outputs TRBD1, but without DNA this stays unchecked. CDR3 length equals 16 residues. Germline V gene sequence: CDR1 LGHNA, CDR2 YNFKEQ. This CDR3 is CASSQDLGQGGNEQFF.

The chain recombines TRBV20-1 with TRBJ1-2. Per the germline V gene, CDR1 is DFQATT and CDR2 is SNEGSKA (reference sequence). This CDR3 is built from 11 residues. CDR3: CSARVGSGYTF.

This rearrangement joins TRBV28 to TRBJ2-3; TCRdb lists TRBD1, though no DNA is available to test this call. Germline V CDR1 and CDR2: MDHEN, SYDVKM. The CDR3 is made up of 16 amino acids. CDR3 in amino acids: CASSFESGGRTDTQYF.

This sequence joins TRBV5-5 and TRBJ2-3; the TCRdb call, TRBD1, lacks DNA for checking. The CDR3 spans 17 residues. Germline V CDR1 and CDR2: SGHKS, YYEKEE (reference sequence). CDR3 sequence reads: CASSRTWGGIETDTQYF.

The CDR3 sequence: CASSSDSFNSPLHF. The V call is TRBV6-5, the J call TRBJ1-6; TCRdb names TRBD1, which stays unverified in the absence of DNA. The CDR3 loop spans 14 amino acids. Germline loops: CDR1 MNHEY, CDR2 SVGAGI.

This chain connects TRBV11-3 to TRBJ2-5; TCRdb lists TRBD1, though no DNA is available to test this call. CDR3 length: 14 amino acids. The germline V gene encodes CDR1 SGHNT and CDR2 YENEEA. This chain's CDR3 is CASSFPGAAETQYF.

This chain's CDR3 is CSARDQREYEQYF. V usage is TRBV20-1 and J usage is TRBJ2-7; checking the TCRdb D call of TRBD2 is not possible without DNA. The germline CDR1 and CDR2 sequences are DFQATT and SNEGSKA (reference sequence). The CDR3 length is 13 residues.

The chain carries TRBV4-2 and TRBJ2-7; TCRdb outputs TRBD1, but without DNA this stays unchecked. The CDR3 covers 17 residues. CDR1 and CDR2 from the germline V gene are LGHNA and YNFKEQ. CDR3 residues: CASSQENPGTPSYEQYF.

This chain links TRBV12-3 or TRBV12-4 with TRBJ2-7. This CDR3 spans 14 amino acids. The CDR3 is CASSPIGFSYEQYF.

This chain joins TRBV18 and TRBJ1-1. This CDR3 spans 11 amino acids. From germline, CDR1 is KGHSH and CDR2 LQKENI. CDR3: CASSPDIEAFF.

CDR3 residues: CASSWPLAGGTDTQYF. The chain employs TRBV7-6 and TRBJ2-3; the D call from TCRdb, TRBD2, cannot be confirmed without DNA. This CDR3 is built from 16 residues. Germline-derived CDR1 and CDR2 are SGHVS and FNYEAQ.